Listed here are 21 T cell receptor beta chains from one sample, sequenced in a study of OX40 agonist ivuxolimab in advanced cancers. Assay: immunoSEQ multiplex PCR; the TCRdb copy retains only in-frame clones and omits some. The sample holds 14,000 or so clones, approximately 80% seen once. The source material was CD4+ or CD8+ T cells sorted from blood, sampled in a trial of the OX40 agonist ivuxolimab. Receptors were obtained from an adult with an advanced solid tumor such as melanoma, head and neck, liver or kidney cancer.

This chain uses TRBV19 with TRBJ2-2; TRBD1 or TRBD2 may be the D gene (5 bases each). This CDR3 region has 14 residues. V was cut by 5 bases and J by 9 bases, with 16 bases left in between. The V gene's germline CDR1 is LNHDA and CDR2 SQIVND (reference sequence). The CDR3 protein is CASSQGTNTRELFF. CDR3 sequence (DNA): TGTGCCAGTAGTCAAGGGACCAACACTCGGGAGCTGTTTTTT.

This chain connects TRBV27 to TRBJ2-1; 8 positions match TRBD2. Germline CDR1 reads MNHEY; CDR2 reads SMNVEV (reference sequence). The CDR3 length is 15 residues. V trimming: 5 bases; J trimming: 4 bases; junction bases outside the gene matches: 7. DNA of the CDR3: TGTGCCAGCAGTGTCATTAGCGGGGCTTACAATGAGCAGTTCTTC. Translating gives CASSVISGAYNEQFF.

A single count supports this clone. This chain links TRBV28 with TRBJ2-1; D ambiguous. The CDR3 runs 11 residues. V dropped 5 bases and J dropped 10 bases, with 9 bases sitting between them. CDR1 is MDHEN, CDR2 SYDVKM, per germline. The CDR3 sequence is CASSPGPEQFF. The CDR3 DNA sequence: TGTGCCAGCAGTCCCGGGCCCGAGCAGTTCTTC.

The rearrangement links TRBV7-2 to TRBJ2-7; D is uncertain. Germline V gene lookup returns CDR1 SGHTA and CDR2 FQGNSA. The CDR3 is 13 amino acids. V was trimmed by 5 bases and J by 4 bases, leaving 12 bases between them. The CDR3 DNA is TGTGCCAGCAGCCAAGAGGCAGGTTACGAGCAGTACTTC. Its translation: CASSQEAGYEQYF.

This rearrangement joins TRBV11-1 to TRBJ2-1; possibly TRBD1 for D (6 bases). Germline-derived CDR1 and CDR2 are SGHAT and FQDESV (reference sequence). V lost 8 bases and J 10 bases, leaving 18 bases between the germline ends. The CDR3 runs to 13 residues. CDR3 nucleotides: TGTGCCAGCCAAACACCACCGGACAGAGAGCAGTTCTTC. It translates to CASQTPPDREQFF.

The chain combines TRBV7-3 with TRBJ2-1; 14 bases line up with TRBD2. CDR1 is SGHTA and CDR2 is FQGTGA in the germline V gene. The CDR3 is 16 amino acids. The ends lost 2 bases at V and 5 bases at J; junction bases unmatched: 2. CDR3 DNA sequence: TGTGCCAGCAGCTTAGGGACTAGCGGGAGACACAATGAGCAGTTCTTC. Protein: CASSLGTSGRHNEQFF.

V usage is TRBV6-1 and J usage is TRBJ2-1; D is unresolved. This CDR3 contains 13 residues. The germline V and J ends were trimmed by 7 bases and 0 bases, with 7 bases remaining between them. CDR1 is MNHNS, CDR2 SASEGT, per germline. The CDR3 spells CASTPSSYNEQFF. The CDR3 DNA is TGTGCCAGCACCCCGAGCTCCTACAATGAGCAGTTCTTC.

V and J are TRBV27 and TRBJ2-1; D is perhaps TRBD2 (5 bases). The CDR3 spans 14 residues. Trimming removed 4 bases from V and 10 bases from J, with 17 bases in between. Germline V gene data show CDR1 as MNHEY and CDR2 as SMNVEV (reference sequence). The CDR3 DNA sequence: TGTGCCAGCAGTTCCACCCCGGGTCGCGGGGAGCAGTTCTTC. This translates into CASSSTPGRGEQFF.

The chain uses TRBV27 and TRBJ1-2; D perhaps matches TRBD1 (5 bases). The CDR3 has 14 amino acids. In germline, CDR1 is MNHEY, CDR2 SMNVEV (reference sequence). V was shortened by 7 bases and J by 1 base, with 13 bases between the two germline ends. The chain's CDR3 is CASMSGRDNYGYTF. The CDR3 DNA reads TGTGCCAGCATGTCAGGGAGGGATAACTATGGCTACACCTTC.

The rearrangement joins TRBV28 to TRBJ2-1; 7 bases align to TRBD2. The CDR3 has 17 residues. The germline V gene encodes CDR1 MDHEN and CDR2 SYDVKM. V shed 2 bases, J shed 4 bases, and the junction held 11 bases outside the gene matches. The CDR3 DNA sequence: TGTGCCAGCAGTTTAAGCCCCGGACTAGATAGTTACAATGAGCAGTTCTTC. It specifies CASSLSPGLDSYNEQFF.

The chain recombines TRBV28 with TRBJ2-7; D might be TRBD2 (6 bases). Germline V gene sequence: CDR1 MDHEN, CDR2 SYDVKM. This CDR3 is built from 15 residues. The V and J ends lost 4 bases and 5 bases respectively, with 18 bases between them. CDR3 residues: CASSYPADGSDEQYF. In DNA form, the CDR3 reads TGTGCCAGCAGTTATCCAGCTGACGGGAGTGACGAGCAGTACTTC.

The V and J genes are TRBV7-6 and TRBJ1-4, with no clear D. Trimming left V 1 base short and J 7 bases short, with 4 bases between. CDR1 is SGHVS and CDR2 is FNYEAQ in the germline V gene. The CDR3 runs to 12 residues. The CDR3 sequence: CASSLESEKLFF. The CDR3 DNA reads TGTGCCAGCAGCTTAGAATCTGAAAAACTGTTTTTT.

By sample share, this clone is medium-sized (0.01 to 0.1%). V gene TRBV7-6 combines with J gene TRBJ1-5, with D maybe TRBD1 (6 bases). Germline V gene sequence: CDR1 SGHVS, CDR2 FNYEAQ. The CDR3 length is 16 residues. V lost 5 bases and J 1 base, leaving 15 bases between the germline ends. The CDR3 coding sequence is TGTGCCAGCAGCGCTACAGGGTCTAGGAGCAATCAGCCCCAGCATTTT. It yields the protein CASSATGSRSNQPQHF. Drawing the rest from reference TRBV7-6 and TRBJ1-5, the complete variable domain is GAGVSQSPRYKVTKRGQDVALRCDPISGHVSLYWYRQALGQGPEFLTYFNYEAQQDKSGLPNDRFSAERPEGSISTLTIQRTEQRDSAMYRCASSATGSRSNQPQHFGDGTRLSIL.

The chain carries TRBV1 and TRBJ1-2. TRBV1 is assigned pseudogene status. The CDR3 length is 16 residues. The CDR3 DNA reads TGCACCAGCAGTTGGAAACGTTTGCGAAAGACCTATGGCTACACCTTC. As protein: CTSSWKRLRKTYGYTF.

CDR3 sequence (DNA): TGTGCCTGGAGGGTCGTATCCTACGAGCAGTACTTC. Translating gives CAWRVVSYEQYF. The chain is built from TRBV30 and TRBJ2-7; D uncertain. Trimming pared 3 bases from V and 1 base from J, leaving 7 bases between. The CDR3 runs to 12 residues. The germline gives CDR1 GTSNPN, CDR2 SVGIG (reference sequence).

V usage is TRBV6-1 and J usage is TRBJ1-5; D gene ambiguous. V gave up 3 bases and J gave up 0 bases, with 12 bases separating them. CDR1 and CDR2 (germline): MNHNS, SASEGT. The CDR3 has 16 residues. CDR3 residues: CASSELVRISNQPQHF. The CDR3 region has the DNA TGTGCCAGCAGTGAGTTAGTACGGATTAGCAATCAGCCCCAGCATTTT.

This chain connects TRBV27 to TRBJ2-7, with 8 bases identical to TRBD2. The trim removed 4 bases at V and 7 bases at J, leaving 6 bases unmatched. CDR1 is MNHEY and CDR2 is SMNVEV in the germline V gene (reference sequence). The CDR3 has 13 amino acids. The CDR3 loop is CASSSGGWREQYF. Written as DNA, the CDR3 is TGTGCCAGCAGTTCGGGGGGGTGGCGGGAGCAGTACTTC.

The V gene is TRBV28, the J gene TRBJ2-4, with D maybe TRBD2 (5 bases). The V and J ends lost 4 bases and 0 bases respectively, with 7 bases between them. CDR3 length: 14 amino acids. CDR1 is MDHEN and CDR2 is SYDVKM in the germline V gene. CDR3: CASSWAGAKNIQYF. The CDR3 DNA sequence: TGTGCCAGCAGTTGGGCGGGAGCCAAAAACATTCAGTACTTC. Combining the CDR3 with reference TRBV28 and TRBJ2-4 gives the whole variable domain DVKVTQSSRYLVKRTGEKVFLECVQDMDHENMFWYRQDPGLGLRLIYFSYDVKMKEKGDIPEGYSVSREKKERFSLILESASTNQTSMYLCASSWAGAKNIQYFGAGTRLSVL.

The chain couples TRBV4-2 to TRBJ2-1; a weak D match, TRBD1 (6 bases). CDR1 is LGHNA, CDR2 YNFKEQ, per germline. The CDR3 spans 16 residues. Trimming pared 0 bases from V and 1 base from J, leaving 10 bases between. The CDR3 region is CASSQDRRGSYNEQFF. The CDR3 DNA reads TGTGCCAGCAGCCAAGATAGAAGGGGGTCCTACAATGAGCAGTTCTTC.

V usage is TRBV5-6 and J usage is TRBJ2-4; D uncertain. This CDR3 is 14 amino acids long. V was trimmed by 4 bases and J by 0 bases, leaving 8 bases between them. Germline V CDR1 and CDR2: SGHDT, YYEEEE. The CDR3 sequence: CASSAGLAKNIQYF. In DNA form, the CDR3 reads TGTGCCAGCAGCGCCGGGTTAGCCAAAAACATTCAGTACTTC.

The chain employs TRBV6-6 and TRBJ2-7; D not certain. The CDR3 contains 15 residues. The V gene's germline CDR1 is MNHNY and CDR2 SVGAGI (reference sequence). Trimming shortened V by 3 bases and J by 0 bases, and 12 bases separated the two germline ends. As DNA, the CDR3 is TGTGCCAGCAGTTATTCAAGCAGGTCCTCCTACGAGCAGTACTTC. It codes for CASSYSSRSSYEQYF.